The 8 T cell receptor beta chains below come from one sample, sequenced in a study of T cell repertoires in cytomegalovirus infection. TCRdb fed the reads into MiXCR, producing one record per CDR3 protein. This sample has roughly 600,000 distinct CDR3 sequences, with more than 20% found just once. The sample taken for sequencing was CD8+ T cells from PBMCs. These receptors came from a human donor in good health (CMV status not recorded). Some clones in this sample may be carry-over from other donors' samples.

This clonotype was seen repeatedly, ten times or more. The chain links TRBV7-9 to TRBJ1-4; D unresolved. Germline V gene sequence: CDR1 SEHNR, CDR2 FQNEAQ (reference sequence). The CDR3 is 16 amino acids. V was trimmed by 5 bases and J by 0 bases, leaving 13 bases between them. CDR3 loop: CASSRSYFPTNEKLFF. The DNA of the CDR3 is TGTGCCAGCAGCCGCTCCTATTTCCCAACTAATGAAAAACTGTTTTTT. Based on the CDR3 plus reference TRBV7-9 and TRBJ1-4, the full variable domain is DTGVSQNPRHKITKRGQNVTFRCDPISEHNRLYWYRQTLGQGPEFLTYFQNEAQLEKSRLLSDRFSAERPKGSFSTLEIQRTEQGDSAMYLCASSRSYFPTNEKLFFGSGTQLSVL.

CDR3 DNA sequence: TGCGCCAGCGGGGAGGAGGCGGGTTACGAGCAGTACTTC. Translation gives CASGEEAGYEQYF. V and J are TRBV10-2 and TRBJ2-7, with a possible D match to TRBD2 (6 bases). This CDR3 region has 13 residues. Germline loops: CDR1 WSHSY, CDR2 SAAADI. V gave up 8 bases and J gave up 4 bases, with 15 bases separating them.

This clonotype has only a few counts. V and J are TRBV13 and TRBJ2-1, with 9 bases that match TRBD2. The CDR3 is made up of 16 amino acids. Germline CDR1 PRHDT, CDR2 FYEKMQ (reference sequence). V shed 4 bases, J shed 6 bases, and the junction held 10 bases outside the gene matches. CDR3 nucleotides: TGTGCCAGCAGCTCACCCCAGGGCGGGGGGGTCAATGAGCAGTTCTTC. Its protein product is CASSSPQGGGVNEQFF.

This clonotype was seen a few times. This chain uses TRBV14 with TRBJ2-1; the D gene could be TRBD1 or TRBD2 (5 bases each). V was cut by 4 bases and J by 4 bases, with 14 bases left in between. Germline CDR1 is SGHDN and CDR2 is FVKESK. The CDR3 totals 15 residues. The CDR3: CASSRTGTVYNEQFF. The CDR3 DNA reads as TGTGCCAGCAGCCGTACCGGGACGGTTTACAATGAGCAGTTCTTC. Based on the CDR3 plus reference TRBV14 and TRBJ2-1, the full variable domain is EAGVTQFPSHSVIEKGQTVTLRCDPISGHDNLYWYRRVMGKEIKFLLHFVKESKQDESGMPNNRFLAERTGGTYSTLKVQPAELEDSGVYFCASSRTGTVYNEQFFGPGTRLTVL.

The chain combines TRBV4-1 with TRBJ2-7, with TRBD2 matching 10 bases. This CDR3 is 15 amino acids long. CDR1 and CDR2 from the germline V gene are MGHRA and YSYEKL. Trimming removed 4 bases from V and 1 base from J; junction bases left unmatched: 4. CDR3 region: CASSPRSGGSYEQYF. The CDR3, as DNA: TGCGCCAGCAGCCCCCGTAGCGGGGGGTCCTACGAGCAGTACTTC.

In its sample, this clonotype was seen a few times. V is TRBV7-9 and J is TRBJ2-1; 10 bases match TRBD2. Germline V gives CDR1 SEHNR, CDR2 FQNEAQ (reference sequence). Trimming took 6 bases from V and 7 from J; bases not matched to a gene: 9. The CDR3 is 15 amino acids. CDR3 DNA sequence: TGTGCCAGCAGGTTTAGCGGGGGGCCGTTAAATGAGCAGTTCTTC. Encoded protein: CASRFSGGPLNEQFF.

The chain has TRBV7-9 and TRBJ2-3; TRBD1 might be the D (6 bases). The V end lost 3 bases, the J end lost 1 base, and 17 bases lay between the germline ends. The CDR3 contains 17 residues. Germline assignment: CDR1 SEHNR and CDR2 FQNEAQ (reference sequence). CDR3 amino acids: CASSFSSDSMRTDTQYF. As DNA, the CDR3 is TGTGCCAGCAGCTTTTCCTCGGACAGTATGCGCACAGATACGCAGTATTTT. Full variable domain (outside the CDR3, taken from reference TRBV7-9 and TRBJ2-3): DTGVSQNPRHKITKRGQNVTFRCDPISEHNRLYWYRQTLGQGPEFLTYFQNEAQLEKSRLLSDRFSAERPKGSFSTLEIQRTEQGDSAMYLCASSFSSDSMRTDTQYFGPGTRLTVL.

The table lists this clonotype with many counts. This chain links TRBV20-1 with TRBJ1-3; maybe TRBD1 (6 bases). Germline CDR1 and CDR2: DFQATT and SNEGSKA (reference sequence). The CDR3 has 14 amino acids. Trimming took off 3 bases at V and 0 bases at J, with 9 bases between the two ends. In nucleotides, the CDR3 is TGCAGTGCTAGTCCGACAGGCTCTGGAAACACCATATATTTT. Its translation is CSASPTGSGNTIYF.